Below, one T cell receptor beta chain is given with its context. Data came from immunoSEQ multiplex PCR; TCRdb stores just in-frame clones and leaves some out. This repertoire shows roughly 92,000 clones, roughly 93% found once; its top ten account for about 1.9%. After thawing and overnight rest, PBMC were stained with GMM-loaded CD1B tetramer, viability dye and anti-CD3 for sorting. The lipid loaded on the CD1B tetramers was C32 glucose monomycolate from Rhodococcus equi. Each donor contributed some 100,000 sorted tetramer-negative cells. This CDR3 has 12 amino acids. The germline CDR1 and CDR2 sequences are MNHNS and SASEGT. The germline V and J ends were trimmed by 3 bases and 3 bases, with 6 bases remaining between them. The data were obtained in a study of T cells in tuberculosis. Whole-study results and caveats: The stringent gate may have excluded weak CD1B-GMM tetramer binders.

Specimen: CD1b-GMM tetramer-negative cells sorted from PBMCs. The chain couples TRBV6-1 to TRBJ2-7, with D unresolved. The clonotype originates from an adult woman with latent tuberculosis. The DNA of the CDR3 is TGTGCCAGCAGTGAGCTAGGCTACGAGCAGTACGTC. Protein: CASSELGYEQYV.